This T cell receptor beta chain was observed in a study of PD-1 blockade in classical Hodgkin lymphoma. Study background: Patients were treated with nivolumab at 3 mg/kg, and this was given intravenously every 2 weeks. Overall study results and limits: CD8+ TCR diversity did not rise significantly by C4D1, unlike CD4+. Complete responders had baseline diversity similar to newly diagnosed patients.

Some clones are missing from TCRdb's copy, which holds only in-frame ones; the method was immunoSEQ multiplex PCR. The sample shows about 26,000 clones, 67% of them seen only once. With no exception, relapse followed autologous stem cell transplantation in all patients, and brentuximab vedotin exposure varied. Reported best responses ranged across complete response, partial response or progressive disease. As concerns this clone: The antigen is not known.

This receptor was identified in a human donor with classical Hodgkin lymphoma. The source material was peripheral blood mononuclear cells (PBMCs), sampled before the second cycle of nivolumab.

The CDR3, as DNA: TGCGCCAGCAGTGGGGGACTAGCGGGCTCCAATGAGCAGTTCTTC. Encoded protein: CASSGGLAGSNEQFF. V gene TRBV10-1 combines with J gene TRBJ2-1; 12 bases match TRBD2. Germline-derived CDR1 and CDR2 are WNHNN and SYGVQD (reference sequence). With V trimmed by 4 bases and J by 6 bases, 4 bases remained unmatched. The CDR3 is 15 amino acids.